This passage covers 9 T cell receptor beta chains from one sample sequenced in a study of tumor-infiltrating lymphocytes in primary liver carcinoma. Co-extraction of both nucleic acids (RNA and DNA) used roughly 18-34 mg of unsorted bulk tissue. Making TCR beta cDNA involved 400 to 600 ng total RNA and a constant-region primer. Slightly modified ARM-PCR, run as three nested multiplex PCR rounds, produced the TCR beta libraries. With TRBV1-TRBV30 forward primers and a C-beta reverse primer, the first two PCR rounds were run for around 11 cycles each. TCRdb independently ran MiXCR on the multiplex PCR reads; one entry per CDR3 protein. The repertoire holds some 22,000 distinct CDR3 sequences, 77% seen once, with roughly 35% in the top ten. Material for sequencing was liver tumor tissue from sampling region 5. Subset defined: tumor region T5, tumor centre. The receptors were gathered from a woman aged 30 to 39 with primary liver carcinoma and hepatitis B virus infection.

About this clonotype: A junction boundary mismatches the germline segment, possibly from a read error. The CDR3 DNA sequence: TGTGCCAGTAGCCGGGAACAGACTCAAGAGACCCAATACTTC. Translating it yields CASSREQTQETQYF. This sequence joins TRBV5-4 and TRBJ2-5, with a possible D match to TRBD2 (5 bases). The CDR3 sequence is 14 residues long. CDR1 and CDR2 from the germline V gene are SGHNT and YYREEE (reference sequence).

On this clonotype itself: One junction end does not reproduce the germline sequence, and a read error may be involved. The rearrangement uses TRBV6-5 and TRBJ2-2; D is possibly TRBD2 (5 bases). The CDR3 consists of 15 residues. Germline CDR1 is MNHEY and CDR2 is SVGAGI. For the CDR3, the DNA is TGTGCCAGCAGTCTGCGGACGGGGTTCACCGGGAAGCTGTTTTTT. It translates to CASSLRTGFTGKLFF.

A word on this clonotype: The CDR3 end shows no conserved phenylalanine or tryptophan, and so a read error is likely. This rearrangement joins TRBV6-5 to TRBJ2-7; a weak D match, TRBD1 (6 bases). Germline values: CDR1 MNHEY, CDR2 SVGAGI. This CDR3 is 15 amino acids long. This chain's CDR3 is CASNYKDSSSYEQYL. The CDR3, as DNA: TGTGCCAGCAATTACAAGGACAGTAGCTCCTACGAGCAGTACCTC.

This sequence joins TRBV29-1 and TRBJ2-5, with 7 bases fitting TRBD2. J gave up 5 bases and V 4 bases, and 7 bases lay outside the gene matches. The germline V gene has CDR1 SQVTM and CDR2 ANQGSEA. The CDR3 consists of 13 residues. CDR3 amino acids: CSVGGRATETQYF. The CDR3 nucleotides are TGCAGCGTTGGTGGGAGGGCAACTGAGACCCAGTACTTC.

Remarks on this clonotype: The conserved phenylalanine or tryptophan is not found at the CDR3 terminus, so this likely reflects a read error. The V and J genes are TRBV10-3 and TRBJ2-1, with D perhaps matching TRBD1 or TRBD2 (6 bases each). This CDR3 is 14 amino acids long. Germline assignment: CDR1 ENHRY and CDR2 SYGVKD. The CDR3 spells CVIGSGTTHNEQFL. The CDR3 DNA reads as TGTGTCATCGGGAGTGGGACAACCCACAATGAGCAGTTCCTC.

As concerns this clonotype: One end of the junction varies from germline; a read error may be responsible. V and J are TRBV10-3 and TRBJ2-5; D gene unclear. The germline V gene has CDR1 ENHRY and CDR2 SYGVKD. The CDR3 spans 15 residues. The CDR3 DNA reads TGTGCCTTCAGTGAGTCGGCTATCAGACAAGAGACCAAGTACTTC. Amino acid sequence: CAFSESAIRQETKYF.

As regards this clonotype: One end of the junction is discordant with germline, which a read error may explain. The rearrangement links TRBV11-2 to TRBJ1-4, with D possibly matching TRBD1 (5 bases). From germline, CDR1 is SGHAT and CDR2 FQNNGV. The CDR3 extends over 12 amino acids. CDR3 amino acids: CASSPLGGKQVF. CDR3 in DNA: TGTGCCAGCAGCCCCCTGGGGGGGAAACAGGTTTTT.

A word on this clonotype: Mismatch with germline at one junction end may stem from a read error. This sequence joins TRBV7-9 and TRBJ1-1; D gene unclear. Germline CDR1 reads SEHNR; CDR2 reads FQNEAQ (reference sequence). The CDR3 runs to 12 residues. CDR3 loop: CASCTSNSEVFF. The DNA for the CDR3 is TGTGCCAGCTGTACTTCAAACAGTGAAGTTTTCTTT.

Comment on this clonotype: The junction and the germline gene differ at one end; a read error may be behind it. The gene calls are TRBV4-3 and TRBJ2-7; D is ambiguous. The CDR3 has 18 residues. Germline lookup yields CDR1 LGHNA and CDR2 YSLEER. CDR3 nucleotides: TGCGCCAACAGCCAAGCTGCGACGGTGGGTCACATTAGCTACGAGCAGTACTTC. It is translated as CANSQAATVGHISYEQYF.